This T cell receptor beta chain is from a study of blood T cell repertoires in COVID-19. About the study: Both acute and convalescent COVID-19 samples were obtained from the United States, Italy and Spain.

Authors' methods: Researchers report that nucleated cell counts were estimated from reference gene primer amplification. Only in-frame clones appear in the TCRdb table, and some are missing; sequencing was by immunoSEQ multiplex PCR. That table supplies the V and J calls and clone size; D and trimming were determined from the DNA. The sample carries 430,000 or so clones, about 87% recorded once. Patients in Seattle were enrolled during active infection, then followed longitudinally. The TCR comes from a man aged 18 to 35 with COVID-19, enrolled during active disease. Material for sequencing was peripheral blood.

The CDR3 loop reads CASSQVDRGTYEQYF. CDR3 DNA sequence: TGCGCCAGCAGCCAAGTCGACAGGGGTACCTACGAGCAGTACTTC. The V and J genes are TRBV4-1 and TRBJ2-7; 8 positions match TRBD1. V lost 1 base to trimming and J lost 2 bases; unmatched junction nucleotides: 4. Germline assignment: CDR1 MGHRA and CDR2 YSYEKL. This CDR3 has 15 residues.